This entry lists 24 T cell receptor beta chains sequenced from one sample in a study of PD-L1 blockade in urothelial cancer. Time point indicated: pretreatment peripheral blood. TCRdb's table, derived via immunoSEQ multiplex PCR, lists solely in-frame clones and lacks some. Of under 95,000 clones in the sample, roughly 84% were seen once. Sequencing used PBMCs, obtained around atezolizumab (anti-PD-L1) treatment. The receptors were sampled from a woman aged 65 to 85 with urothelial cancer.

The chain links TRBV4-1 to TRBJ2-5; 10 nucleotides align to TRBD2. The CDR3 runs to 14 residues. Germline-derived CDR1 and CDR2 are MGHRA and YSYEKL. V lost 4 bases, J lost 4 bases, and 3 bases stayed unmatched. This chain's CDR3 is CASSLLAGVETQYF. The CDR3 DNA follows: TGCGCCAGCAGCCTGCTAGCGGGGGTAGAGACCCAGTACTTC.

V is TRBV28 and J is TRBJ2-7; a weak D match, TRBD1 (9 bases). V lost 6 bases and J 2 bases, leaving 20 bases between the germline ends. Germline V gives CDR1 MDHEN, CDR2 SYDVKM. CDR3 size: 16 residues. The DNA for the CDR3 is TGTGCCAGCAGGTTTGCGGGGGGACAGGGAACCTACGAGCAGTACTTC. It codes for CASRFAGGQGTYEQYF. The variable domain in full, completed from reference TRBV28 and TRBJ2-7, reads DVKVTQSSRYLVKRTGEKVFLECVQDMDHENMFWYRQDPGLGLRLIYFSYDVKMKEKGDIPEGYSVSREKKERFSLILESASTNQTSMYLCASRFAGGQGTYEQYFGPGTRLTVT.

This clone appeared once. As DNA, the CDR3 is TGTGCCAGCAGCTTCGGTCCCGGGGGAACTAATCAGCCCCAGCATTTT. Translated, it gives CASSFGPGGTNQPQHF. The chain uses TRBV5-6 and TRBJ1-5, with D perhaps matching TRBD1 (5 bases). CDR3 length: 16 amino acids. V lost 2 bases and J 4 bases, leaving 16 bases between the germline ends. Germline loops: CDR1 SGHDT, CDR2 YYEEEE.

V is TRBV5-1 and J is TRBJ2-5; D might be TRBD2 (6 bases). V lost 4 bases and J 2 bases, leaving 12 bases between the germline ends. The length of the CDR3 is 14 residues. Germline values: CDR1 SGHRS, CDR2 YFSETQ. The chain's CDR3 is CASSAVGGQETQYF. CDR3 nucleotides: TGCGCCAGCAGCGCTGTTGGGGGGCAAGAGACCCAGTACTTC.

The chain is built from TRBV4-2 and TRBJ2-1; D not resolved. Germline assignment: CDR1 LGHNA and CDR2 YNFKEQ. V dropped 0 bases and J dropped 0 bases, with 12 bases sitting between them. The CDR3 has 17 residues. The CDR3 bases are TGTGCCAGCAGCCAAGAAGCGTACTCGAGCTCCTACAATGAGCAGTTCTTC. Its protein is CASSQEAYSSSYNEQFF.

The genes are TRBV9 and TRBJ2-5; TRBD2 matches 9 bases. V dropped 2 bases and J dropped 0; count of bases not matched to a gene: 2. Germline CDR1 reads SGDLS; CDR2 reads YYNGEE. The CDR3 runs to 15 residues. The CDR3 loop is CASSVRTSDQETQYF. The CDR3 bases are TGTGCCAGCAGCGTTAGGACTAGCGACCAAGAGACCCAGTACTTC.

Here the CDR3 reads CASRLLAANTGELFF. CDR3 nucleotides: TGTGCCAGCAGGCTACTAGCGGCGAACACCGGGGAGCTGTTTTTT. The chain has TRBV27 and TRBJ2-2; 8 bases are shared with TRBD2. This CDR3 has 15 residues. The V gene's germline CDR1 is MNHEY and CDR2 SMNVEV (reference sequence). J was trimmed by 0 bases and V by 6 bases; bases with no gene match: 3.

V and J are TRBV7-9 and TRBJ2-2; no clear D gene. The V gene lost 3 bases and the J gene lost 6 bases, with 5 bases spanning the gap. Germline CDR1 reads SEHNR; CDR2 reads FQNEAQ (reference sequence). CDR3 length: 12 amino acids. Here the CDR3 DNA reads TGTGCCAGCAGCTTTCCCGCCGGGGAGCTGTTTTTT. Encoded protein: CASSFPAGELFF.

The CDR3 region is CASSPDRGRYNEQFF. The CDR3 nucleotides are TGTGCCAGCAGTCCCGACAGGGGGAGATACAATGAGCAGTTCTTC. V and J are TRBV27 and TRBJ2-1; 9 positions match TRBD1. CDR1 is MNHEY, CDR2 SMNVEV, per germline (reference sequence). V dropped 5 bases and J dropped 4; count of bases not matched to a gene: 6. The CDR3 consists of 15 residues.

The chain has TRBV5-1 and TRBJ2-7, with D possibly being TRBD1 (6 bases). The V end was cut by 7 bases, the J end by 4 bases, with 15 bases between. Germline CDR1 and CDR2: SGHRS and YFSETQ. The CDR3 contains 13 residues. The CDR3 is CASGETGVYEQYF. CDR3 DNA: TGCGCCAGCGGTGAGACAGGTGTTTACGAGCAGTACTTC.

This chain joins TRBV5-1 and TRBJ2-2, with D perhaps matching TRBD2 (6 bases). The CDR3 covers 16 residues. Trimming removed 4 bases at V and 0 bases at J, with 13 bases between. Per germline, CDR1 SGHRS and CDR2 YFSETQ. The CDR3 DNA reads as TGCGCCAGCAGCACCCCCCGCGGGACGAACACCGGGGAGCTGTTTTTT. Residues: CASSTPRGTNTGELFF.

The chain recombines TRBV7-2 with TRBJ1-6; TRBD1 might be the D (5 bases). The length of the CDR3 is 15 residues. V dropped 7 bases and J dropped 0 bases, with 10 bases sitting between them. The germline V gene encodes CDR1 SGHTA and CDR2 FQGNSA. The CDR3 nucleotides are TGTGCCAGCACCCTAGACAGCTCCTATAATTCACCCCTCCACTTT. Protein sequence: CASTLDSSYNSPLHF.

The V call is TRBV7-2, the J call TRBJ2-2; 8 bases are shared with TRBD1. The V and J ends lost 5 bases and 4 bases, in that order; junction bases with no gene match: 6. CDR3 length equals 15 residues. In germline, CDR1 is SGHTA, CDR2 FQGNSA. CDR3 loop: CASSPQGAGTGELFF. CDR3 bases: TGTGCCAGCAGCCCCCAGGGGGCGGGCACCGGGGAGCTGTTTTTT.

The rearrangement uses TRBV27 and TRBJ2-3; the match to TRBD2 covers 11 bases. CDR1 is MNHEY and CDR2 is SMNVEV in the germline V gene (reference sequence). The CDR3 loop spans 12 amino acids. V lost 6 bases to trimming and J lost 10 bases; unmatched junction nucleotides: 3. DNA of the CDR3: TGTGCCAGCAGGATAGCGGGGGGGGCGCAGTATTTT. Translated, it gives CASRIAGGAQYF.

As DNA, the CDR3 is TGTGCCTGGAGTGTATCAGGTCGGGGAGATTCACCCCTCCACTTT. This gives the protein CAWSVSGRGDSPLHF. The chain uses TRBV30 and TRBJ1-6; D is undetermined. In germline, CDR1 is GTSNPN, CDR2 SVGIG (reference sequence). CDR3 length equals 15 residues. The V gene lost 0 bases and the J gene lost 8 bases, with 14 bases spanning the gap.

This clone was observed a handful of times. This chain links TRBV2 with TRBJ1-4; D is perhaps TRBD1 (5 bases). Germline CDR1 is SNHLY and CDR2 is FYNNEI. V was shortened by 5 bases and J by 8 bases, with 15 bases between the two germline ends. CDR3 length: 14 amino acids. The CDR3 DNA sequence: TGTGCCAGCAGTTCCGGAGGGGCTGAGGAAAAACTGTTTTTT. Translating it yields CASSSGGAEEKLFF.

This CDR3 reads CASSLDRGRGYTF. The CDR3, as DNA: TGTGCCAGCAGCCTGGACAGGGGGAGAGGCTACACCTTC. The V and J genes are TRBV5-6 and TRBJ1-2; 10 bases are shared with TRBD1. Germline V gene lookup returns CDR1 SGHDT and CDR2 YYEEEE. The CDR3 spans 13 residues. Germline trimming cut 4 bases from V and 8 bases from J; bases unmatched to any gene: 5.

Concerning this clone itself: Within the sample, other DNA sequences also encode this same CDR3. The V call is TRBV5-1, the J call TRBJ2-2, with a tentative D call TRBD1 (5 bases). The CDR3 totals 13 residues. Germline CDR1 is SGHRS and CDR2 is YFSETQ. The V end was cut by 0 bases, the J end by 6 bases, with 6 bases between. CDR3 sequence (DNA): TGCGCCAGCAGCTTGGAAGGGGCCGGGGAGCTGTTTTTT. Residues: CASSLEGAGELFF. The variable domain in full, with the rest retrieved from reference TRBV5-1 and TRBJ2-2, is KAGVTQTPRYLIKTRGQQVTLSCSPISGHRSVSWYQQTPGQGLQFLFEYFSETQRNKGNFPGRFSGRQFSNSRSEMNVSTLELGDSALYLCASSLEGAGELFFGEGSRLTVL.

The chain links TRBV27 to TRBJ2-1, with TRBD2 identical over 8 bases. Germline values: CDR1 MNHEY, CDR2 SMNVEV (reference sequence). This CDR3 region has 18 residues. J lost 6 bases, V lost 3 bases, and 16 bases had no gene match. CDR3 nucleotides: TGTGCCAGCAGTTTCCTTCTCTCTCAGCGGGAGAAGGGCAATGAGCAGTTCTTC. It codes for CASSFLLSQREKGNEQFF.

This clone was recorded only once. V is TRBV4-3 and J is TRBJ1-1, with 8 bases matching TRBD1. CDR1 is LGHNA, CDR2 YSLEER, per germline. Losses at the gene ends were 1 base for V and 1 base for J; bases not matched to a gene: 2. The CDR3 extends over 15 amino acids. For the CDR3, the DNA is TGCGCCAGCAGCCAAGCCACAGGGGGGAACACTGAAGCTTTCTTT. It translates to CASSQATGGNTEAFF.

This chain uses TRBV4-1 with TRBJ1-4; TRBD1 agrees at 8 bases. Germline V gene data show CDR1 as MGHRA and CDR2 as YSYEKL. V shed 3 bases, J shed 0 bases, and the junction held 12 bases outside the gene matches. The length of the CDR3 is 19 residues. This CDR3 is CASSQNRRGPTATNEKLFF. The CDR3 region has the DNA TGCGCCAGCAGCCAGAACCGCAGGGGGCCGACTGCAACTAATGAAAAACTGTTTTTT.

The genes are TRBV9 and TRBJ2-7, with TRBD2 matching 9 bases. Unmatched junction bases numbered 8, after V lost 2 bases and J lost 2 bases. This CDR3 region has 16 residues. Germline V lookup: CDR1 SGDLS, CDR2 YYNGEE. CDR3 in DNA: TGTGCCAGCAGCGTGGAAGCGGGAGGTTATACCTACGAGCAGTACTTC. This codes for CASSVEAGGYTYEQYF.

V usage is TRBV7-8 and J usage is TRBJ2-7; D is uncertain. Trimming removed 5 bases from V and 2 bases from J, with 13 bases in between. CDR3 length: 14 amino acids. From germline, CDR1 is SGHVS and CDR2 FQNEAQ. Here the CDR3 DNA reads TGTGCCAGCAGCCCACCCCGTCTAGCCTACGAGCAGTACTTC. Its protein product is CASSPPRLAYEQYF.

The chain has TRBV9 and TRBJ2-5; D possibly corresponds to TRBD2 (6 bases). CDR1 is SGDLS, CDR2 YYNGEE, per germline. The CDR3 is made up of 17 amino acids. Trimming removed 3 bases from V and 0 bases from J, with 18 bases in between. CDR3: CASSASELAEYQETQYF. CDR3 nucleotide sequence: TGTGCCAGCAGCGCTAGTGAACTAGCCGAATACCAAGAGACCCAGTACTTC. Full variable domain (rest looked up from reference TRBV9 and TRBJ2-5): DSGVTQTPKHLITATGQRVTLRCSPRSGDLSVYWYQQSLDQGLQFLIQYYNGEERAKGNILERFSAQQFPDLHSELNLSSLELGDSALYFCASSASELAEYQETQYFGPGTRLLVL.